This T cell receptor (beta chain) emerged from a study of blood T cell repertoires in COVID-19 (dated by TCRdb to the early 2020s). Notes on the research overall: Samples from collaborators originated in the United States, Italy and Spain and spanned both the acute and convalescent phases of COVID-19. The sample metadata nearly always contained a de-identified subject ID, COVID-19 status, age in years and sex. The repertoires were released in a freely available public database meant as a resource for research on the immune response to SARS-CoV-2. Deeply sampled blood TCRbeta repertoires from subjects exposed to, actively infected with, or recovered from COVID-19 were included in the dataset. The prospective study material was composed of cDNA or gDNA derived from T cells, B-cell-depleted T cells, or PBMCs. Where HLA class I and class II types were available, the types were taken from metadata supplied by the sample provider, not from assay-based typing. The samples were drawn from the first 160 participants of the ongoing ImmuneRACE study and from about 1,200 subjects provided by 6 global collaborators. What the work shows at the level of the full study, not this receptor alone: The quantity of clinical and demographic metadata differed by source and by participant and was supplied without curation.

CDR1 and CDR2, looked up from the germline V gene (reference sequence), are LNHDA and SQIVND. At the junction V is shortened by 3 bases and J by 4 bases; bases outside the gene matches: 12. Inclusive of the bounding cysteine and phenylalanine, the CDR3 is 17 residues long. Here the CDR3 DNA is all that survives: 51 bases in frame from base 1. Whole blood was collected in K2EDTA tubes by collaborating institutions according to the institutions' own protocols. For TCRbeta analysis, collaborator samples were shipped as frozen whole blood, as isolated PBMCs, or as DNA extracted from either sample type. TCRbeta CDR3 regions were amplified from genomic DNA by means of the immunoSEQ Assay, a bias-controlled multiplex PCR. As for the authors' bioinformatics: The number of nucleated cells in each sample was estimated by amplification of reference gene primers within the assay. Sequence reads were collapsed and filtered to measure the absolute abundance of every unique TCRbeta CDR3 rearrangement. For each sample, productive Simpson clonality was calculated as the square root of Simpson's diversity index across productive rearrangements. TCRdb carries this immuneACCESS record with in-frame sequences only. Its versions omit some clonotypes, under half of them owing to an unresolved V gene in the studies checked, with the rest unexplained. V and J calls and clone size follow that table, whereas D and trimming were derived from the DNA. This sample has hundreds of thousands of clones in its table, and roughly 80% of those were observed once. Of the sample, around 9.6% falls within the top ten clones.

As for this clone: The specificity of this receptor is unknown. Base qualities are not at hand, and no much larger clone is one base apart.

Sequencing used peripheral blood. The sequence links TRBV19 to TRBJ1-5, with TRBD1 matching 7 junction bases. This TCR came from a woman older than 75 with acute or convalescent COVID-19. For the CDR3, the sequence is CASSIRQGERRNQPQHF. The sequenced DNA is TGTGCCAGTAGTATCCGCCAGGGGGAACGTCGGAATCAGCCCCAGCATTTT. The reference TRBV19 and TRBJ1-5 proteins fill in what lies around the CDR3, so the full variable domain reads DGGITQSPKYLFRKEGQNVTLSCEQNLNHDAMYWYRQDPGQGLRLIYYSQIVNDFQKGDIAEGYSVSREKKESFPLTVTSAQKNPTAFYLCASSIRQGERRNQPQHFGDGTRLSIL.